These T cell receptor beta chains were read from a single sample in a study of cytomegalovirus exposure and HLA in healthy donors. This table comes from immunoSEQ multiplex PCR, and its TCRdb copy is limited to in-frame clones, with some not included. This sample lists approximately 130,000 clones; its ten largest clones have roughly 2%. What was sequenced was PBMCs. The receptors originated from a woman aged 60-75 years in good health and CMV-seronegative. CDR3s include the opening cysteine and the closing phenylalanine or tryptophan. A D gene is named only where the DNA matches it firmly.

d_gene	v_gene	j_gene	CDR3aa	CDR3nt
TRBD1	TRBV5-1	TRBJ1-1	CASSKDRADLAEAFF	TGCGCCAGCAGCAAGGACAGGGCGGATCTTGCTGAAGCTTTCTTT
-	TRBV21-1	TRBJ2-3	CASSNAHTDRGSTDTQYF	TGTGCCAGCAGCAACGCCCACACAGACAGGGGAAGCACAGATACGCAGTATTTT
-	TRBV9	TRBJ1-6	CASSSGRGAVNSPLHF	TGTGCCAGCAGCTCCGGGCGGGGGGCAGTCAATTCACCCCTCCACTTT
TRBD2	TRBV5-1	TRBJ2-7	CASRAGTTTYEQYF	TGCGCCAGCCGAGCTGGGACTACCACCTACGAGCAGTACTTC
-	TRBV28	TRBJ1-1	CASSLKWHTEAFF	TGTGCCAGCAGTTTAAAGTGGCACACTGAAGCTTTCTTT
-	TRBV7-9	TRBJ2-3	CASSLSPIDSADTQYF	TGTGCCAGCAGCTTAAGTCCAATTGACTCGGCGGATACGCAGTATTTT
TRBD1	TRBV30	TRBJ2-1	CAWSGRGQGNEQFF	TGTGCCTGGAGTGGTAGGGGGCAAGGAAATGAGCAGTTCTTC
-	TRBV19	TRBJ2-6	CASRASGANVLTF	TGTGCCAGTAGGGCCTCTGGGGCCAACGTCCTGACTTTC
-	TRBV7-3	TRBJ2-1	CASSLSRDMGSNEQFF	TGTGCCAGCAGCTTATCCCGGGACATGGGGTCCAATGAGCAGTTCTTC
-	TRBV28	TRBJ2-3	CASRQGQGVPGTQYF	TGTGCCAGCAGGCAGGGCCAGGGCGTGCCAGGTACGCAGTATTTT
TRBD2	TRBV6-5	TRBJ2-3	CASSRLAGGTDTQYF	TGTGCCAGCAGTAGACTAGCGGGGGGCACAGATACGCAGTATTTT
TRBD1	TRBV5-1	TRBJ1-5	CASSPDGQGNQPQHF	TGCGCCAGCAGCCCGGATGGACAGGGCAATCAGCCCCAGCATTTT
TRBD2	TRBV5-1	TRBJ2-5	CASSSLLAGGPETQYF	TGCGCCAGCAGCTCCCTCCTAGCGGGAGGGCCAGAGACCCAGTACTTC
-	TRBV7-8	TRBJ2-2	CASSLARVGNSGELFF	TGTGCCAGCAGCTTAGCGCGGGTCGGGAACTCCGGGGAGCTGTTTTTT
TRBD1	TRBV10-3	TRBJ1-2	CAISGGTGDYTF	TGTGCCATCAGTGGAGGGACAGGGGACTACACCTTC
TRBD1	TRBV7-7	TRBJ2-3	CASSLFDRVTCTDTQYF	TGTGCTAGCAGCTTGTTCGACAGGGTAACCTGCACAGATACGCAGTATTTT
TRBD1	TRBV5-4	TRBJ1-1	CASRRDRGQSTEAFF	TGTGCCAGCAGAAGGGACAGGGGGCAGAGCACTGAAGCTTTCTTT
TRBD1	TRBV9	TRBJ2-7	CASSVGTATYEQYF	TGTGCCAGCAGCGTGGGGACAGCCACCTACGAGCAGTACTTC
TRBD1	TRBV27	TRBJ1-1	CASSSGTAMNTEAFF	TGTGCCAGCAGTTCCGGGACAGCGATGAACACTGAAGCTTTCTTT
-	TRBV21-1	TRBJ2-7	CASSKVRLAFSYEQYF	TGTGCCAGCAGCAAAGTCCGGCTAGCGTTCTCCTACGAGCAGTACTTC
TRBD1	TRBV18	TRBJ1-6	CASSPGQGRESPLHF	TGTGCCAGCTCACCGGGACAGGGGAGGGAATCACCCCTCCACTTT
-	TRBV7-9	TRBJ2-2	CAGSPRGAVAGELFF	TGTGCCGGCAGCCCCCGGGGTGCAGTTGCCGGGGAGCTGTTTTTT
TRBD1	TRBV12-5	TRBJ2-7	CASGSPGQGAPYEQYF	TGTGCTAGTGGTTCACCGGGACAGGGGGCCCCCTACGAGCAGTACTTC
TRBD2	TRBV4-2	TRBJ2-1	CASSLQGPGLAGDEQFF	TGTGCCAGCAGCCTGCAAGGGCCGGGACTAGCGGGGGATGAGCAGTTCTTC